This TCR beta chain stems from a study of T cell responses to AZD1222 COVID-19 vaccine. The CDR3 consists of 15 residues. Germline V lookup: CDR1 MNHNS, CDR2 SASEGT. V lost 1 base and J lost 8; bases outside the gene matches: 6. Broader study findings: Spike was spanned by vaccine-associated CD4 TCRs, with dominance at 160-218 and 743-854.

Regarding this clone: Its antigen is still unknown.

This table comes from immunoSEQ multiplex PCR, and its TCRdb copy is limited to in-frame clones, with some not included. The data contain 100,000 to 150,000 clones, more than 80% of them singletons. The rearrangement uses TRBV6-1 and TRBJ1-4, with 8 bases fitting TRBD1. The sample here was peripheral blood, taken 28 days after the second AZD1222 dose. The source is an adult who received the AZD1222 COVID-19 vaccine. The DNA for the CDR3 is TGTGCCAGCAGTGAAGGGGACAGGCGGGACGAAAAACTGTTTTTT. Translation: CASSEGDRRDEKLFF.